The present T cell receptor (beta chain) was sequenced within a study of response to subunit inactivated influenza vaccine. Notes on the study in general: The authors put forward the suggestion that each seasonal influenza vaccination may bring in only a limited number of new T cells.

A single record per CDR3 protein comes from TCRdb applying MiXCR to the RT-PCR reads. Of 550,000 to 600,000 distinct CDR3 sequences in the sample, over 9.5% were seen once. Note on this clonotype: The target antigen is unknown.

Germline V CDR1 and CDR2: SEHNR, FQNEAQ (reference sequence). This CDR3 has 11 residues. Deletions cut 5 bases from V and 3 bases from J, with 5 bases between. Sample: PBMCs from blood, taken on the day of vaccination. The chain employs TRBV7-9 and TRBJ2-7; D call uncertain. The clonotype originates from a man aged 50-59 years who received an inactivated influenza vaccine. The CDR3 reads CASSDIYEQYF. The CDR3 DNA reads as TGTGCCAGCAGCGACATCTACGAGCAGTACTTC.